What follows describes a single T cell receptor (beta chain). What it binds is not known. This entry comes from a study of cytomegalovirus exposure and HLA in healthy donors. Study observations and caveats: Some public TCRs appeared in many individuals, while most sequences were rare.

The donors were part of the validation cohort of 120 subjects. That cohort was separate from the first cohort, which comprised 500 to 850 subjects. The data were produced by immunoSEQ multiplex PCR, yet TCRdb's version contains in-frame clones alone and is incomplete. Of some 100,000 clones listed, around nine tenths are singletons. The CDR3 totals 17 residues. Germline lookup yields CDR1 MGHRA and CDR2 YSYEKL. The V end lost 3 bases, the J end lost 3 bases, and 21 bases lay between the germline ends. Source material: PBMCs. The clonotype originates from a woman aged 18-29 years in good health and CMV-seronegative. The chain carries TRBV4-1 and TRBJ2-7, with D uncertain. The CDR3 here is CASSQLDTVPRNYEQYF. The DNA of the CDR3 is TGCGCCAGCAGCCAGCTAGATACGGTCCCGCGTAACTACGAGCAGTACTTC.